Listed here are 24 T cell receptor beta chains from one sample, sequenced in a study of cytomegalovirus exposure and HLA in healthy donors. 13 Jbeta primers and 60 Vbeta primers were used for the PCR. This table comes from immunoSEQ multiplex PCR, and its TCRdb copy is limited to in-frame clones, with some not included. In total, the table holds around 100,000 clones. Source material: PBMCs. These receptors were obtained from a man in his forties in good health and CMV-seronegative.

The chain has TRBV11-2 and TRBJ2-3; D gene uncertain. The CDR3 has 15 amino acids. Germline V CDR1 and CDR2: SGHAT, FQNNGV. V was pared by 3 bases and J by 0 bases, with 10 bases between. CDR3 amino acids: CASSFGPTSTDTQYF. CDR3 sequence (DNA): TGTGCCAGCAGCTTCGGTCCTACTAGCACAGATACGCAGTATTTT.

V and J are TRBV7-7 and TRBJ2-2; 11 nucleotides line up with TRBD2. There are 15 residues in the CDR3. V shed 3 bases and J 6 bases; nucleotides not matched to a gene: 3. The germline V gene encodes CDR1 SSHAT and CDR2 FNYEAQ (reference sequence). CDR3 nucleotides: TGTGCCAGCAGCTTGGGACTAGCGGAATCCGGGGAGCTGTTTTTT. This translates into CASSLGLAESGELFF.

This chain's CDR3 is CASSAGEIEAFF. CDR3 bases: TGTGCCAGCAGCGCAGGGGAAATTGAAGCTTTCTTT. The rearrangement joins TRBV5-5 to TRBJ1-1; D is perhaps TRBD1 (6 bases). V was pared by 4 bases and J by 7 bases, with 11 bases between. Germline CDR1 reads SGHKS; CDR2 reads YYEKEE (reference sequence). The CDR3 runs to 12 residues. The entire variable domain, with the rest obtained from reference TRBV5-5 and TRBJ1-1, is as follows: DAGVTQSPTHLIKTRGQQVTLRCSPISGHKSVSWYQQVLGQGPQFIFQYYEKEERGRGNFPDRFSARQFPNYSSELNVNALLLGDSALYLCASSAGEIEAFFGQGTRLTVV.

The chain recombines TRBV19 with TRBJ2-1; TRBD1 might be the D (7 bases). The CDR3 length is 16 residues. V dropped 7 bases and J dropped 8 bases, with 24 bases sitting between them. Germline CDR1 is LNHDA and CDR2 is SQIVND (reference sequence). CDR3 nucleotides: TGTGCCAGTACCCTAGGCAGGGGGGCCATATCGGATGAGCAGTTCTTC. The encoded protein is CASTLGRGAISDEQFF. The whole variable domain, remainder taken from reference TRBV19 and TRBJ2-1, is DGGITQSPKYLFRKEGQNVTLSCEQNLNHDAMYWYRQDPGQGLRLIYYSQIVNDFQKGDIAEGYSVSREKKESFPLTVTSAQKNPTAFYLCASTLGRGAISDEQFFGPGTRLTVL.

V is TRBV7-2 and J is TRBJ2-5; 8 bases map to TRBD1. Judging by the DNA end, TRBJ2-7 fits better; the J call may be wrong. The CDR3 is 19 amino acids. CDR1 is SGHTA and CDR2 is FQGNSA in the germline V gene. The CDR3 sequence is CASSLAAPGQGFLSYEQYF. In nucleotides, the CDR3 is TGTGCCAGCAGCTTAGCCGCCCCCGGACAGGGCTTCCTCTCCTACGAGCAGTACTTC.

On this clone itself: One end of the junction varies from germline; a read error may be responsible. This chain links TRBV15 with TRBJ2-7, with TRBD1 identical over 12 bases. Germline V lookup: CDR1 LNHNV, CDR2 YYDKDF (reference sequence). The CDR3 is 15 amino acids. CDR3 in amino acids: CATSRDPGQGAELGF. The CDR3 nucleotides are TGTGCCACCAGCAGAGATCCGGGACAGGGGGCTGAATTGGGCTTC.

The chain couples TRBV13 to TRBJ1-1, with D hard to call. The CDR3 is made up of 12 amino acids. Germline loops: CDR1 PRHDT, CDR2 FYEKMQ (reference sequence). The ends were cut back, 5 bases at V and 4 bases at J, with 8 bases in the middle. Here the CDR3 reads CASSPTSTEAFF. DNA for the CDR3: TGTGCCAGCAGCCCCACGAGCACTGAAGCTTTCTTT.

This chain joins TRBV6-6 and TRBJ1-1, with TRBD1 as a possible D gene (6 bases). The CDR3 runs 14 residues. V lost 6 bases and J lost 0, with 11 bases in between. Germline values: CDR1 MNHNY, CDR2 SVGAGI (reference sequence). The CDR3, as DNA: TGTGCCAGCAGACCAACAGGGATGAACACTGAAGCTTTCTTT. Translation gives CASRPTGMNTEAFF.

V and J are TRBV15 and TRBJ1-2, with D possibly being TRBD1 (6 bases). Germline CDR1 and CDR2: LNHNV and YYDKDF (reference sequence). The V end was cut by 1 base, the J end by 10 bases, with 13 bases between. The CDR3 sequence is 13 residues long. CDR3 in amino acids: CATSRAPAGAYTF. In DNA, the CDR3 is TGTGCCACCAGCAGAGCCCCTGCGGGGGCCTACACCTTC.

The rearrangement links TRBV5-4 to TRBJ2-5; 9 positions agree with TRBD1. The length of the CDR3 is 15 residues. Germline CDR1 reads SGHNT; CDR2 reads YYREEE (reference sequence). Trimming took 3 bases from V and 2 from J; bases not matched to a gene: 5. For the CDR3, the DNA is TGTGCCAGCAGCTCGACAGGGGGGGGGCAAGAGACCCAGTACTTC. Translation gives CASSSTGGGQETQYF.

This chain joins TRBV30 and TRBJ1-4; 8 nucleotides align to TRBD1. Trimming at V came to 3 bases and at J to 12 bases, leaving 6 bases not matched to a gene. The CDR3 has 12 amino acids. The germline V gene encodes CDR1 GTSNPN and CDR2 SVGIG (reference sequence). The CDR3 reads CAWRQTRGQLFF. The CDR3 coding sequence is TGTGCCTGGAGACAGACCAGGGGGCAACTGTTTTTT.

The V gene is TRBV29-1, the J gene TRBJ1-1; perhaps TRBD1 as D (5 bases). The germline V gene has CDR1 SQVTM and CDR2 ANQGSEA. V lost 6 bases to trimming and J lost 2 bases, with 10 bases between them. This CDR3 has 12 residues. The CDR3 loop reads CSVTEANTEAFF. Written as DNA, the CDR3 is TGCAGCGTGACAGAAGCCAACACTGAAGCTTTCTTT.

CDR3 DNA: TGTGCCAGCAGGAACAGGGGGATGGTGGAGCAGTACTTC. Amino acids: CASRNRGMVEQYF. The V and J genes are TRBV6-5 and TRBJ2-7, with 8 bases that match TRBD1. Germline loops: CDR1 MNHEY, CDR2 SVGAGI. This CDR3 is built from 13 residues. Losses at the gene ends were 6 bases for V and 7 bases for J; bases not matched to a gene: 8.

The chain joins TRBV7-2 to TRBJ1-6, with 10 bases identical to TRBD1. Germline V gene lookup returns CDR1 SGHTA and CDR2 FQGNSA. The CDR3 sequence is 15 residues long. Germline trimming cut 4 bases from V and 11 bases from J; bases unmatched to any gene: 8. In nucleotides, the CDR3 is TGTGCCAGCAGCTCCCCGGACAGGGGGTTTCCACCCCTCCACTTT. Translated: CASSSPDRGFPPLHF. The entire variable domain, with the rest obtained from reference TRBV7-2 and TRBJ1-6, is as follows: GAGVSQSPSNKVTEKGKDVELRCDPISGHTALYWYRQSLGQGLEFLIYFQGNSAPDKSGLPSDRFSAERTGGSVSTLTIQRTQQEDSAVYLCASSSPDRGFPPLHFGNGTRLTVT.

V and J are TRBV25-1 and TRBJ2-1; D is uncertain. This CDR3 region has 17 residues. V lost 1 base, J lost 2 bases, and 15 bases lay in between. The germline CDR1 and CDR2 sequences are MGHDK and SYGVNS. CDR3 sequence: CASSEFSNSEAYNEQFF. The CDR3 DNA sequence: TGTGCCAGCAGTGAATTTTCCAACTCTGAGGCCTACAATGAGCAGTTCTTC.

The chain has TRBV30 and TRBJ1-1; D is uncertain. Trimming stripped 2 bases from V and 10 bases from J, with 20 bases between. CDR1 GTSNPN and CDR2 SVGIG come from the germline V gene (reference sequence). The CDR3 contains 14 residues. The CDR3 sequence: CAWSPMRYQATAFF. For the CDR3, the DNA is TGTGCCTGGAGTCCCATGAGGTACCAAGCGACAGCTTTCTTT. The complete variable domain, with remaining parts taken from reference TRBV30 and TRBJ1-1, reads SQTIHQWPATLVQPVGSPLSLECTVEGTSNPNLYWYRQAAGRGLQLLFYSVGIGQISSEVPQNLSASRPQDRQFILSSKKLLLSDSGFYLCAWSPMRYQATAFFGQGTRLTVV.

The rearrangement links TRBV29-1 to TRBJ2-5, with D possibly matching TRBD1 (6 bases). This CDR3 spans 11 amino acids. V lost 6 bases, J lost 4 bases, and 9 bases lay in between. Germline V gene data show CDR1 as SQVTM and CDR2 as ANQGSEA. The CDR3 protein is CSVGAGETQYF. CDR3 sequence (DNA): TGCAGCGTGGGGGCGGGAGAGACCCAGTACTTC.

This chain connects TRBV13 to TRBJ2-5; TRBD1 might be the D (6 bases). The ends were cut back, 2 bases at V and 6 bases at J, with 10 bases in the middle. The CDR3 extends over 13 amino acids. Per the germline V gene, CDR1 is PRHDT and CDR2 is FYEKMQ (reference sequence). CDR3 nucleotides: TGTGCCAGCAGCTTACAGGGGCAGAAGACCCAGTACTTC. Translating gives CASSLQGQKTQYF.

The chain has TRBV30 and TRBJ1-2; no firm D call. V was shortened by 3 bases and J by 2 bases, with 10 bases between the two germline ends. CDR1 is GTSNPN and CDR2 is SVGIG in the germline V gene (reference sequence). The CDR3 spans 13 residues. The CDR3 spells CAWRDGINYGYTF. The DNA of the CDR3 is TGTGCCTGGAGGGACGGGATCAACTATGGCTACACCTTC.

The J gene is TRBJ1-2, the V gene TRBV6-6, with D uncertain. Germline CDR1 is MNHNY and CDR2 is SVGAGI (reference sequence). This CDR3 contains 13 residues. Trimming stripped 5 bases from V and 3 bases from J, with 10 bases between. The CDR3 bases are TGTGCCAGCAGTCAGCAGGTTGACTATGGCTACACCTTC. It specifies CASSQQVDYGYTF.

The CDR3 nucleotides read TGTGCCAGCAGTGCCACAGGGGGAGGAAACACCATATATTTT. Translated, it gives CASSATGGGNTIYF. The gene calls are TRBV27 and TRBJ1-3; TRBD1 matches at 8 bases. Per germline, CDR1 MNHEY and CDR2 SMNVEV (reference sequence). V lost 5 bases to trimming and J lost 4 bases; unmatched junction nucleotides: 4. The CDR3 runs 14 residues.

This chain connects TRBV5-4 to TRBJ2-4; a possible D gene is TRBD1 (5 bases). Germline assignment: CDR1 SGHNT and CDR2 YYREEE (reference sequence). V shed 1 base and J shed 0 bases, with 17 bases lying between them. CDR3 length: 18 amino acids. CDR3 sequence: CASSLRRAAGLAKNIQYF. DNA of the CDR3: TGTGCCAGCAGCTTGCGCAGGGCAGCCGGTCTAGCCAAAAACATTCAGTACTTC.

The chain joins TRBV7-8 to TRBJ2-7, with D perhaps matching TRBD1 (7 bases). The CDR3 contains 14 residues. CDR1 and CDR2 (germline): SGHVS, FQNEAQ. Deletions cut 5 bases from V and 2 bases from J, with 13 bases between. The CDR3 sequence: CASSPGDRTYEQYF. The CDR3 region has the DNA TGTGCCAGCAGCCCGGGGGACAGAACCTACGAGCAGTACTTC.

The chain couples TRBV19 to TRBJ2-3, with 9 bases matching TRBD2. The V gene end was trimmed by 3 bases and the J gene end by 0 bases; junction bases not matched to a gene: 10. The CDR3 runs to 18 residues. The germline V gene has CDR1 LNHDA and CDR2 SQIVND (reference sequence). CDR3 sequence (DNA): TGTGCCAGTAGTATCCCCCTAGCGGGGCTTACTAGCACAGATACGCAGTATTTT. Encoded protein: CASSIPLAGLTSTDTQYF.